The 32 T cell receptor beta chains below were found in one sample sequenced in a study of beta chain features in type 1 diabetes (dated by TCRdb to the late 2010s). Study-wide findings and limitations: A moderate but significant shortening of TCRB CDR3 length was observed in type 1 diabetes patients in all four CD4+ subsets.

The library was built by means of the immunoSEQ multiplex PCR assay. The entire amount of isolated RNA was reverse transcribed using the High Capacity cDNA Reverse Transcription Kit, so the sequenced TCRB transcripts were expressed ones. In TCRdb, the immuneACCESS table is reduced to in-frame sequences with V and J assigned. These tables do not hold every clone; where another copy was compared, an unresolved V gene accounts for under half, and the others remain unexplained. The table for this sample lists about 740,000 clones; around 15% of them were counted only once. The leading ten clones occupy 0.02% to 0.025% of the sample. Their cognate antigens are unknown. Sequences were obtained from naive CD4+ T cells from blood. The cell subset or site label, as the study defines it: true naive CD4+ T cells. The receptors come from a man younger than 35 with type 1 diabetes.

This clone was counted a few times. This chain joins TRBV11-2 and TRBJ1-6; no reliable D call. Germline CDR1 reads SGHAT; CDR2 reads FQNNGV. The CDR3 extends over 14 amino acids. V lost 4 bases, J lost 10 bases, and 14 bases lay in between. The CDR3 DNA reads as TGTGCCAGCAGCTCGTCGGGCGCCTGGTCACCCCTCCACTTT. It specifies CASSSSGAWSPLHF. Full variable domain (rest looked up from reference TRBV11-2 and TRBJ1-6): EAGVAQSPRYKIIEKRQSVAFWCNPISGHATLYWYQQILGQGPKLLIQFQNNGVVDDSQLPKDRFSAERLKGVDSTLKIQPAKLEDSAVYLCASSSSGAWSPLHFGNGTRLTVT.

This clone was recorded a few times. This sequence joins TRBV2 and TRBJ2-4, with D perhaps TRBD1 (6 bases). Trimming took 6 bases from V and 0 from J, leaving 12 bases between them. The germline CDR1 and CDR2 sequences are SNHLY and FYNNEI. CDR3 size: 15 residues. The CDR3 is CASRDSLLAKNIQYF. The CDR3 DNA reads TGTGCCAGCAGGGACAGCTTACTAGCCAAAAACATTCAGTACTTC.

This clone came up a few times. This chain uses TRBV29-1 with TRBJ1-2; D remains ambiguous. The V end was cut by 1 base, the J end by 0 bases, with 12 bases between. CDR3 length: 15 residues. The germline CDR1 and CDR2 sequences are SQVTM and ANQGSEA. CDR3 sequence (DNA): TGCAGCGTTGAAGGGGCAGTACAGTCTAACTATGGCTACACCTTC. It translates to CSVEGAVQSNYGYTF.

The J gene is TRBJ2-3, the V gene TRBV5-6, with 12 bases that match TRBD2. The V gene end was trimmed by 2 bases and the J gene end by 2 bases; junction bases not matched to a gene: 6. CDR1 and CDR2 (germline): SGHDT, YYEEEE. CDR3 length: 17 amino acids. CDR3 coding DNA: TGTGCCAGCAGCTTTATGCTAGCGGGGGGGAACACAGATACGCAGTATTTT. Amino acids: CASSFMLAGGNTDTQYF.

The J gene is TRBJ1-3, the V gene TRBV2; D is unclear. Germline CDR1 is SNHLY and CDR2 is FYNNEI. There are 14 residues in the CDR3. V shed 6 bases and J shed 2 bases, with 11 bases lying between them. The CDR3 DNA reads TGTGCCAGCAGACGGGAGGCAACTGGAAACACCATATATTTT. Amino acids: CASRREATGNTIYF.

This clone was observed a few times. V and J are TRBV30 and TRBJ1-1; TRBD1 matches at 8 bases. Germline loops: CDR1 GTSNPN, CDR2 SVGIG (reference sequence). V shed 4 bases, J shed 0 bases, and the junction held 7 bases outside the gene matches. The CDR3 is 15 amino acids. CDR3 amino acids: CAWIPGQVMNTEAFF. DNA of the CDR3: TGTGCCTGGATCCCGGGACAGGTCATGAACACTGAAGCTTTCTTT.

This clone was detected a few times. This chain uses TRBV19 with TRBJ2-5; 9 nucleotides line up with TRBD2. The CDR3 spans 13 residues. Germline trimming cut 9 bases from V and 2 bases from J; bases unmatched to any gene: 4. Germline-derived CDR1 and CDR2 are LNHDA and SQIVND (reference sequence). The CDR3 spells CASTSGPQETQYF. The DNA of the CDR3 is TGTGCCAGCACTAGCGGGCCTCAAGAGACCCAGTACTTC.

The chain links TRBV25-1 to TRBJ1-6, with a possible D match to TRBD1 (5 bases). V was cut by 2 bases and J by 0 bases, with 14 bases left in between. Germline values: CDR1 MGHDK, CDR2 SYGVNS. This CDR3 is built from 18 residues. CDR3 in DNA: TGTGCCAGCAGTGAAGGGACGGTCTCCATCTCCTATAATTCACCCCTCCACTTT. Translated: CASSEGTVSISYNSPLHF.

This chain links TRBV4-1 with TRBJ1-4, with D unresolved. The V end lost 0 bases, the J end lost 5 bases, and 7 bases lay between the germline ends. The CDR3 spans 14 residues. In germline, CDR1 is MGHRA, CDR2 YSYEKL. CDR3 residues: CASSQEGRNEKLFF. The CDR3 coding sequence is TGCGCCAGCAGCCAAGAGGGGAGAAATGAAAAACTGTTTTTT.

The chain links TRBV28 to TRBJ1-4; 10 positions agree with TRBD1. The germline V gene encodes CDR1 MDHEN and CDR2 SYDVKM. The CDR3 totals 14 residues. V lost 8 bases and J lost 7; bases outside the gene matches: 7. CDR3 sequence (DNA): TGTGCCAGCGCTTCCGGGACAGGGGCTGAAAAACTGTTTTTT. Its translation is CASASGTGAEKLFF.

The chain joins TRBV29-1 to TRBJ1-2; D perhaps matches TRBD1 (6 bases). CDR1 is SQVTM and CDR2 is ANQGSEA in the germline V gene. The CDR3 extends over 12 amino acids. Trimming stripped 6 bases from V and 10 bases from J, with 18 bases between. CDR3 in amino acids: CSVFTENRDYTF. As DNA, the CDR3 is TGCAGCGTCTTCACAGAAAACAGGGACTACACCTTC. Complete variable domain (other parts from reference TRBV29-1 and TRBJ1-2): SAVISQKPSRDICQRGTSLTIQCQVDSQVTMMFWYRQQPGQSLTLIATANQGSEATYESGFVIDKFPISRPNLTFSTLTVSNMSPEDSSIYLCSVFTENRDYTFGSGTRLTVV.

Ten or more counts support this clone. The chain joins TRBV2 to TRBJ2-1; D ambiguous. Germline V gives CDR1 SNHLY, CDR2 FYNNEI. This CDR3 has 11 amino acids. V was pared by 7 bases and J by 6 bases, with 7 bases between. CDR3 in amino acids: CASIGGNEQFF. The DNA for the CDR3 is TGTGCCAGCATCGGTGGCAATGAGCAGTTCTTC.

The chain uses TRBV29-1 and TRBJ2-3; D is perhaps TRBD1 or TRBD2 (6 bases each). The germline CDR1 and CDR2 sequences are SQVTM and ANQGSEA. The CDR3 has 18 amino acids. V was trimmed by 1 base and J by 6 bases, leaving 26 bases between them. For the CDR3, the DNA is TGCAGCGTTGAAGGCCTCACTACCCGGGGGCCGGGATCCGATACGCAGTATTTT. Protein: CSVEGLTTRGPGSDTQYF.

Remarks on this clone: Germline is not matched at one junction end, which may reflect a read error. The genes are TRBV6-6 and TRBJ1-6; D gene uncertain. The CDR3 contains 14 residues. Germline-derived CDR1 and CDR2 are MNHNY and SVGAGI (reference sequence). In nucleotides, the CDR3 is TGCGCCAGCGGCCGGGTCGGTCGGGAATCACCCCTCCACTTT. This sequence encodes CASGRVGRESPLHF.

A remark on this clone: This sample also contains other DNA sequences that code for the same CDR3. The chain couples TRBV5-1 to TRBJ2-5; TRBD1 matches 8 bases. Losses at the gene ends were 4 bases for V and 1 base for J; bases not matched to a gene: 3. The V gene's germline CDR1 is SGHRS and CDR2 YFSETQ. The CDR3 is made up of 14 amino acids. The CDR3: CASSPGTGQETQYF. DNA of the CDR3: TGCGCCAGCAGCCCCGGGACAGGCCAAGAGACCCAGTACTTC. Full variable domain (missing parts from reference TRBV5-1 and TRBJ2-5): KAGVTQTPRYLIKTRGQQVTLSCSPISGHRSVSWYQQTPGQGLQFLFEYFSETQRNKGNFPGRFSGRQFSNSRSEMNVSTLELGDSALYLCASSPGTGQETQYFGPGTRLLVL.

Written as DNA, the CDR3 is TGCGCCAGCAGCTGGGGCGGGACAGGAGAAGAGACCCAGTACTTC. As protein: CASSWGGTGEETQYF. This chain links TRBV5-1 with TRBJ2-5; TRBD1 agrees at 8 bases. Germline trimming cut 3 bases from V and 3 bases from J; bases unmatched to any gene: 7. The CDR3 has 15 residues. Germline V gives CDR1 SGHRS, CDR2 YFSETQ.

As for this clone: Different DNA sequences within this sample yield the same CDR3. The V and J genes are TRBV6-5 and TRBJ2-7, with 9 bases identical to TRBD1. V lost 6 bases, J lost 3 bases, and 3 bases stayed unmatched. Germline assignment: CDR1 MNHEY and CDR2 SVGAGI. CDR3 length: 13 residues. The CDR3 loop reads CASSRDRVYEQYF. As DNA, the CDR3 is TGTGCCAGCAGCCGGGACAGGGTCTACGAGCAGTACTTC.

The V call is TRBV5-4, the J call TRBJ2-5; D perhaps matches TRBD1 (6 bases). The CDR3 extends over 14 amino acids. Germline V gives CDR1 SGHNT, CDR2 YYREEE (reference sequence). Trimming removed 4 bases from V and 2 bases from J, with 12 bases in between. CDR3 DNA sequence: TGTGCCAGCAGCACAGGACAGAAACAAGAGACCCAGTACTTC. As protein: CASSTGQKQETQYF.

The chain employs TRBV30 and TRBJ1-1, with D hard to call. V was clipped by 2 bases and J by 0 bases, with 7 bases between them. CDR1 and CDR2 (germline): GTSNPN, SVGIG (reference sequence). The CDR3 sequence is 13 residues long. The CDR3 DNA sequence: TGTGCCTGGAGTCTCGACCTGAACACTGAAGCTTTCTTT. It is translated as CAWSLDLNTEAFF.

The genes are TRBV28 and TRBJ1-2; D remains unclear. The V gene's germline CDR1 is MDHEN and CDR2 SYDVKM. Trimming removed 5 bases from V and 4 bases from J, with 20 bases in between. The CDR3 is 16 residues long. The CDR3 DNA follows: TGTGCCAGCAGTCCTCCTCAGGAGGGTTTGGTCTATGGCTACACCTTC. This codes for CASSPPQEGLVYGYTF.

J is TRBJ2-5 and V is TRBV6-6; 7 bases are shared with TRBD1. The CDR3 runs to 14 residues. V shed 2 bases, J shed 3 bases, and the junction held 3 bases outside the gene matches. In germline, CDR1 is MNHNY, CDR2 SVGAGI (reference sequence). The CDR3 loop reads CASSYRDSKETQYF. The CDR3 DNA follows: TGTGCCAGCAGTTACCGGGACAGCAAAGAGACCCAGTACTTC.

The chain is built from TRBV25-1 and TRBJ2-3, with unresolved D. Germline-derived CDR1 and CDR2 are MGHDK and SYGVNS. V shed 4 bases and J shed 1 base, with 6 bases lying between them. CDR3 length: 13 amino acids. Written as DNA, the CDR3 is TGTGCCAGCAGTGGGGTAGGCACAGATACGCAGTATTTT. Encoded protein: CASSGVGTDTQYF.

The sample holds a few counts of this clone. This chain uses TRBV14 with TRBJ2-3, with TRBD1 as a possible D gene (6 bases). Germline lookup yields CDR1 SGHDN and CDR2 FVKESK. The V end lost 4 bases, the J end lost 6 bases, and 17 bases lay between the germline ends. The CDR3 is 15 amino acids. Here the CDR3 reads CASSRFGGALDTQYF. The DNA of the CDR3 is TGTGCCAGCAGCCGGTTTGGGGGCGCATTGGATACGCAGTATTTT. Based on the CDR3 plus reference TRBV14 and TRBJ2-3, the full variable domain is EAGVTQFPSHSVIEKGQTVTLRCDPISGHDNLYWYRRVMGKEIKFLLHFVKESKQDESGMPNNRFLAERTGGTYSTLKVQPAELEDSGVYFCASSRFGGALDTQYFGPGTRLTVL.

This clone was seen more than once but under ten times. This sequence joins TRBV18 and TRBJ2-7, with D hard to call. Per the germline V gene, CDR1 is KGHSH and CDR2 is LQKENI. The CDR3 has 14 residues. V shed 6 bases and J shed 2 bases, with 14 bases lying between them. The CDR3 sequence is CASSSTGLTYEQYF. CDR3 sequence (DNA): TGTGCCAGCTCCTCAACGGGCCTTACCTACGAGCAGTACTTC.

This rearrangement joins TRBV7-2 to TRBJ1-6; perhaps TRBD1 as D (6 bases). The germline V gene encodes CDR1 SGHTA and CDR2 FQGNSA. V shed 4 bases and J shed 7 bases, with 17 bases lying between them. The CDR3 is made up of 16 amino acids. CDR3: CASSYQMAGENSPLHF. CDR3 nucleotides: TGTGCCAGCAGCTACCAGATGGCAGGGGAAAATTCACCCCTCCACTTT.

Turning to this clone: The sample holds other DNA sequences that translate to the same CDR3. The rearrangement uses TRBV11-1 and TRBJ2-1; D is perhaps TRBD2 (5 bases). Looked up from germline, CDR1 is SGHAT and CDR2 is FQDESV (reference sequence). V dropped 5 bases and J dropped 6 bases, with 20 bases sitting between them. The CDR3 is made up of 16 amino acids. CDR3 amino acids: CASSPGYGPTANEQFF. The CDR3, as DNA: TGTGCCAGCAGCCCGGGGTATGGTCCTACCGCCAATGAGCAGTTCTTC.

The chain joins TRBV27 to TRBJ1-3; TRBD1 matches 8 bases. This CDR3 comprises 14 residues. J was trimmed by 1 base and V by 8 bases; bases with no gene match: 4. CDR1 and CDR2 from the germline V gene are MNHEY and SMNVEV (reference sequence). The CDR3 loop reads CASGQGVSGNTIYF. DNA for the CDR3: TGTGCCAGCGGACAGGGTGTATCTGGAAACACCATATATTTT.

To note about this clone: The junction differs from germline at one of its ends, possibly a read error. The chain is built from TRBV30 and TRBJ1-1; D call uncertain. This CDR3 region has 10 residues. The germline CDR1 and CDR2 sequences are GTSNPN and SVGIG (reference sequence). The CDR3 region is CAWSVQVAIF. DNA of the CDR3: TGTGCCTGGAGTGTCCAAGTGGCTATCTTT.

The gene calls are TRBV23-1 and TRBJ1-5; a weak D match, TRBD1 (5 bases). TRBV23-1 is treated as an ORF (open reading frame) with a function not yet certain. V lost 0 bases, J lost 1 base, and 13 bases lay in between. This CDR3 is 17 amino acids long. CDR3 DNA sequence: TGCGCCAGCAGTCAATCATCTTCCAAGGGGAGCAATCAGCCCCAGCATTTT. Its protein is CASSQSSSKGSNQPQHF.

The chain is built from TRBV9 and TRBJ2-5; TRBD1 matches at 8 bases. The ends lost 5 bases at V and 5 bases at J; junction bases unmatched: 11. CDR3 size: 15 residues. Germline assignment: CDR1 SGDLS and CDR2 YYNGEE. The CDR3 is CASRLGQGHWETQYF. The CDR3 nucleotides are TGTGCCAGCAGACTCGGACAGGGCCACTGGGAGACCCAGTACTTC.

This chain connects TRBV28 to TRBJ2-5; 8 bases map to TRBD2. Per the germline V gene, CDR1 is MDHEN and CDR2 is SYDVKM. V was clipped by 1 base and J by 5 bases; unmatched bases: 3. CDR3 length equals 14 residues. Here the CDR3 DNA reads TGTGCCAGCAGTTTATCGGGGGGGCGGGAGACCCAGTACTTC. This codes for CASSLSGGRETQYF.

This chain uses TRBV28 with TRBJ1-6, with 7 bases that match TRBD1. Germline values: CDR1 MDHEN, CDR2 SYDVKM. The CDR3 extends over 15 amino acids. Germline trimming cut 5 bases from V and 6 bases from J; bases unmatched to any gene: 7. The CDR3 reads CASSQAGTVNSPLHF. The CDR3 coding sequence is TGTGCCAGCAGTCAAGCCGGGACAGTTAATTCACCCCTCCACTTT.